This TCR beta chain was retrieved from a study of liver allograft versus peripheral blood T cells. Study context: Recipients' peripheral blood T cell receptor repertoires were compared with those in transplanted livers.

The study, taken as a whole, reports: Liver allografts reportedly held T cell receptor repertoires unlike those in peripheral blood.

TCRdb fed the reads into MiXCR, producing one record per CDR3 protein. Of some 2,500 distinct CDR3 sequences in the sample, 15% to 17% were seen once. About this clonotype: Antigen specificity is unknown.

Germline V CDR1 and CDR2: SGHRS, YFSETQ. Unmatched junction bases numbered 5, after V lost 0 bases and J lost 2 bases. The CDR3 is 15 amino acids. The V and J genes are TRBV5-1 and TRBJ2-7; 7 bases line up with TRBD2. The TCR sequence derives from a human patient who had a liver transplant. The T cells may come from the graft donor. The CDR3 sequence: CASSLGAAGTYEQYF. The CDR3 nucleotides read TGCGCCAGCAGCTTGGGGGCAGCGGGGACCTACGAGCAGTACTTC.